This T cell receptor beta chain was observed in a study of blood T cell repertoires in COVID-19. Study at large: The study drew acute and convalescent COVID-19 samples from the United States, Italy and Spain. PBMCs, B-cell-depleted T cells, or T cells were the source of the cDNA or gDNA that made up the material.

Under the authors' procedure: Amplification with reference gene primers provided the estimates of nucleated cell counts. The assay was immunoSEQ multiplex PCR, and TCRdb's table has in-frame clones only and misses some. The V and J calls and the clone size are those of that table, but D and trimming were determined from the DNA. This table holds tens of thousands of clones, 84% found once. Germline V gene lookup returns CDR1 MGHRA and CDR2 YSYEKL. The CDR3 is made up of 16 amino acids. The J segment lost 6 bases and the V segment lost 3 bases, leaving 8 bases of the junction unmatched. The sequenced material came from peripheral blood. The receptor's source is a woman over 75 with acute or convalescent COVID-19. The rearrangement joins TRBV4-1 to TRBJ2-3, with 11 bases aligning to TRBD2. Here the CDR3 DNA reads TGCGCCAGCAGCCAGGATCTAGCGGGGGGCTATGATACGCAGTATTTT. Its protein is CASSQDLAGGYDTQYF.